A single sample gave rise to the 3 T cell receptor beta chains below, sequenced in a study of T cells after yellow fever vaccination. One entry per CDR3 protein, called by TCRdb with MiXCR from the 5' RACE reads. The sample records under 300,000 distinct CDR3 sequences, 6.9% being singletons. Here the sequenced sample was CD4+ T cells sorted from PBMCs, taken 15 days after the yellow fever booster vaccination. These receptors were obtained from a man under 40 who received the YFV17D yellow fever vaccine.

The sample holds a few counts of this clonotype. The genes are TRBV3-1 and TRBJ1-1; D gene ambiguous. Trimming took off 2 bases at V and 5 bases at J, with 9 bases between the two ends. This CDR3 comprises 13 residues. The V gene's germline CDR1 is LGHDT and CDR2 YNNKEL (reference sequence). The CDR3 nucleotides are TGTGCCAGCAGCCAATGGCCGGAGACTGAAGCTTTCTTT. Translated: CASSQWPETEAFF.

V gene TRBV7-2 combines with J gene TRBJ2-5; 10 nucleotides agree with TRBD1. Losses at the gene ends were 5 bases for V and 2 bases for J; bases not matched to a gene: 11. The V gene's germline CDR1 is SGHTA and CDR2 FQGNSA. The CDR3 contains 17 residues. Written as DNA, the CDR3 is TGTGCCAGCAGCCGCCGGACCCCGGGACAGGGGCAAGAGACCCAGTACTTC. Protein sequence: CASSRRTPGQGQETQYF.

This clonotype was counted many times. The chain's CDR3 is CASSAPILSGYTF. The CDR3 region has the DNA TGTGCCAGCAGCGCCCCCATCCTATCCGGCTACACCTTC. V gene TRBV2 combines with J gene TRBJ1-2; D unclear. Germline V gene sequence: CDR1 SNHLY, CDR2 FYNNEI. This CDR3 comprises 13 residues. The germline V and J ends were trimmed by 6 bases and 8 bases, with 16 bases remaining between them.